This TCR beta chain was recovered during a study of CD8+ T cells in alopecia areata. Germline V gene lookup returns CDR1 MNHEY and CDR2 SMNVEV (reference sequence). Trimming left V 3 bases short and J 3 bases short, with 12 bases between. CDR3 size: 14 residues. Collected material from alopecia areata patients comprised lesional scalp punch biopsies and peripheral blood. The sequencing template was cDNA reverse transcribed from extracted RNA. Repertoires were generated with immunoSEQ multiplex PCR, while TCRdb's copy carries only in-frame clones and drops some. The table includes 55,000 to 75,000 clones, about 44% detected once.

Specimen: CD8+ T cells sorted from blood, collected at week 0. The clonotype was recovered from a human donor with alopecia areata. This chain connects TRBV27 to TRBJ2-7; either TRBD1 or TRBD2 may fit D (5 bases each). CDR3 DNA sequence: TGTGCCAGCAGTTTCCGGGGACGGGACTACGAGCAGTACTTC. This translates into CASSFRGRDYEQYF.